The TCR beta chain described here comes from a study of CD8 T cells in ankylosing spondylitis. Note on this clonotype: Antigen specificity is unknown.

A quantitative 5'-RACE method, one with molecular barcodes, was used to make TCR beta libraries. TCRdb passed the 5' RACE reads through MiXCR, listing each CDR3 protein once. The sample has about 150,000 distinct CDR3 sequences, around a third seen once. Notes on the study in general: Clones linked to the disease showed a CD8+ phenotype. They occurred at relatively low frequencies in peripheral blood. Prior literature has documented some motif variants in synovial fluid and blood from reactive arthritis. Ankylosing spondylitis blood seemed to carry a telltale TCR beta motif made of about 8 highly homologous variants.

This sequence originates from a male donor with ankylosing spondylitis. Sequences were obtained from synovial fluid, either unsorted or a sorted T cell fraction (not recorded which).

Written as DNA, the CDR3 is TGTGCCAGTGTAGCGGCAGATACGCAGTATTTT. Protein: CASVAADTQYF. The rearrangement uses TRBV28 and TRBJ2-3; D may be TRBD2 (6 bases). V was clipped by 9 bases and J by 4 bases, with 8 bases between them. Germline V CDR1 and CDR2: MDHEN, SYDVKM. The CDR3 is 11 amino acids. The variable domain in full, completed from reference TRBV28 and TRBJ2-3, reads DVKVTQSSRYLVKRTGEKVFLECVQDMDHENMFWYRQDPGLGLRLIYFSYDVKMKEKGDIPEGYSVSREKKERFSLILESASTNQTSMYLCASVAADTQYFGPGTRLTVL.